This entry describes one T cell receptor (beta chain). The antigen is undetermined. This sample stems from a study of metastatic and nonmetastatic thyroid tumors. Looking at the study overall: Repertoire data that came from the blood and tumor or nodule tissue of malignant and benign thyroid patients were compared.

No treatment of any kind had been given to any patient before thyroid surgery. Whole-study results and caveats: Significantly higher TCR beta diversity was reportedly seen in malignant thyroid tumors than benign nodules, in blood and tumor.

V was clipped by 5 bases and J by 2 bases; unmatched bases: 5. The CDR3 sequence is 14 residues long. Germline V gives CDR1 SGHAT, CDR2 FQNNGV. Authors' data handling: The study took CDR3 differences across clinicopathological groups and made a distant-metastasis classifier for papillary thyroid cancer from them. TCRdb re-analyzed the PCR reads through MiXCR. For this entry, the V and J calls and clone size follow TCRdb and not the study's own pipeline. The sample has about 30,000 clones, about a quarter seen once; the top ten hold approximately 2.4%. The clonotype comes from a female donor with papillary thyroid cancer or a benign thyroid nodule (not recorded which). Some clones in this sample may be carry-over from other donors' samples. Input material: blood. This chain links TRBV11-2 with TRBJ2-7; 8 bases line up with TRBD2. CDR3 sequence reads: CASSKEGLAYEQYF. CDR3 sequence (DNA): TGTGCCAGCAGCAAAGAGGGACTAGCCTACGAGCAGTACTTC.